By share of the sample, the clone carrying this T cell receptor (beta chain) is medium-sized. These data are taken from a study of sequential checkpoint blockade in melanoma. Germline V gene data show CDR1 as SGHNT and CDR2 as YENEEA. V dropped 5 bases and J dropped 1 base, with 14 bases sitting between them. The CDR3 spans 15 residues. Treatment defined: randomized to nivolumab then ipilimumab (arm A) or the reverse (arm B). Sequenced by immunoSEQ multiplex PCR; TCRdb stores in-frame clones only, minus some. The sample has fewer than 3,000 clones, roughly 27% seen once. The chain employs TRBV11-3 and TRBJ1-1; D possibly corresponds to TRBD1 (6 bases). The clonotype originates from a human donor with melanoma. The sequences come from tumor tissue (inferred from file names), collected from a patient given nivolumab and ipilimumab in sequence. The CDR3 protein is CASSGSGTQNTEAFF. CDR3 in DNA: TGTGCCAGCAGCGGATCCGGGACACAGAACACTGAAGCTTTCTTT.